One sample yielded the 15 T cell receptor beta chains listed below, sequenced in a study of neoadjuvant anti-PD-1 for oral cavity cancer. Clones were read by immunoSEQ multiplex PCR, and TCRdb kept only the in-frame ones, dropping some. The table shows about 15,000 clones, with about 44% occurring only once. Time point noted: after neoadjuvant nivolumab, at surgical resection. The starting material was tumor tissue, obtained after nivolumab (anti-PD-1) treatment. The source of these receptors is a person between 40 and 85 years old with oral cavity squamous cell carcinoma.

The chain joins TRBV6-5 to TRBJ1-2, with D tentatively TRBD1 (5 bases). CDR3 length: 11 residues. Germline loops: CDR1 MNHEY, CDR2 SVGAGI. Trimming removed 5 bases at V and 8 bases at J, with 9 bases between. The CDR3 sequence: CASSERQGYTF. The CDR3 coding sequence is TGTGCCAGCAGTGAACGACAGGGCTACACCTTC.

This clone was seen only a few times. J is TRBJ1-1 and V is TRBV6-1; D is perhaps TRBD1 (5 bases). This CDR3 is 13 amino acids long. The germline gives CDR1 MNHNS, CDR2 SASEGT. The V and J ends lost 6 bases and 0 bases respectively, with 8 bases between them. The CDR3 spells CASSQQVNTEAFF. The CDR3 DNA sequence: TGTGCCAGCAGCCAACAGGTGAACACTGAAGCTTTCTTT.

In its sample, this clone was seen many times. The gene calls are TRBV2 and TRBJ1-5, with unresolved D. V was clipped by 2 bases and J by 8 bases, with 10 bases between them. CDR1 SNHLY and CDR2 FYNNEI come from the germline V gene. The length of the CDR3 is 13 residues. The CDR3 DNA reads TGTGCCAGCAGTGAACACCCTCGTGAGCCCCAGCATTTT. It yields the protein CASSEHPREPQHF.

A few counts support this clone. The chain links TRBV9 to TRBJ1-2, with D unresolved. Deletions cut 0 bases from V and 1 base from J, with 16 bases between. Germline V gives CDR1 SGDLS, CDR2 YYNGEE. The CDR3 runs 17 residues. The CDR3 spells CASSVATDGPYNYGYTF. CDR3 nucleotide sequence: TGTGCCAGCAGCGTAGCTACGGATGGGCCCTATAACTATGGCTACACCTTC.

The V call is TRBV7-8, the J call TRBJ2-7; 7 positions agree with TRBD1. The V gene end was trimmed by 5 bases and the J gene end by 2 bases; junction bases not matched to a gene: 6. The germline V gene encodes CDR1 SGHVS and CDR2 FQNEAQ. CDR3 length: 14 amino acids. The CDR3 sequence is CASSQTGVPYEQYF. DNA of the CDR3: TGTGCCAGCAGCCAAACAGGGGTTCCCTACGAGCAGTACTTC.

CDR3: CASSRPSRGGWTEAFF. CDR3 bases: TGTGCCAGCTCACGGCCCTCCAGGGGTGGTTGGACTGAAGCTTTCTTT. This chain connects TRBV18 to TRBJ1-1; a possible D gene is TRBD1 (6 bases). Trimming removed 4 bases at V and 5 bases at J, with 20 bases between. The CDR3 has 16 amino acids. Per the germline V gene, CDR1 is KGHSH and CDR2 is LQKENI.

In its sample, this clone was seen a few times. The chain carries TRBV9 and TRBJ1-4; TRBD1 matches 11 bases. The V segment lost 4 bases and the J segment 0 bases; nucleotides outside the gene matches: 8. CDR3 size: 18 residues. CDR1 is SGDLS, CDR2 YYNGEE, per germline. For the CDR3, the DNA is TGTGCCAGCAGCCCGCTGGACAGGGGGCTTGCAACTAATGAAAAACTGTTTTTT. This sequence encodes CASSPLDRGLATNEKLFF.

This clone has more than one count but fewer than ten. This chain joins TRBV5-1 and TRBJ1-5; the match to TRBD1 covers 8 bases. Per germline, CDR1 SGHRS and CDR2 YFSETQ. The V gene end was trimmed by 0 bases and the J gene end by 3 bases; junction bases not matched to a gene: 2. The CDR3 consists of 15 residues. CDR3 nucleotides: TGCGCCAGCAGCTTGGCAGGGGGCCTCAATCAGCCCCAGCATTTT. It is translated as CASSLAGGLNQPQHF.

This clone was detected a few times. The chain has TRBV7-2 and TRBJ1-5; 7 nucleotides line up with TRBD1. With 5 bases clipped from V and 4 bases from J, the junction kept 2 bases outside the gene matches. The CDR3 has 13 amino acids. From germline, CDR1 is SGHTA and CDR2 FQGNSA. This CDR3 is CASSDRVNQPQHF. CDR3 sequence (DNA): TGTGCCAGCAGCGACAGGGTTAATCAGCCCCAGCATTTT.

The chain links TRBV7-6 to TRBJ2-7, with TRBD1 matching 11 bases. The CDR3 sequence is 15 residues long. In germline, CDR1 is SGHVS, CDR2 FNYEAQ. J lost 0 bases, V lost 5 bases, and 3 bases had no gene match. This CDR3 reads CASSIGTGGSYEQYF. The CDR3 DNA sequence: TGTGCCAGCAGCATAGGGACAGGGGGCTCCTACGAGCAGTACTTC.

The count of this clone is one. V is TRBV29-1 and J is TRBJ2-3; possible D gene TRBD1, 6 bases. The CDR3 is 14 residues long. Trimming pared 5 bases from V and 4 bases from J, leaving 16 bases between. Per the germline V gene, CDR1 is SQVTM and CDR2 is ANQGSEA. In nucleotides, the CDR3 is TGCAGCGTTTCATTACAGGGCGTCCCAGATACGCAGTATTTT. It specifies CSVSLQGVPDTQYF.

V is TRBV7-7 and J is TRBJ1-1; 7 bases align to TRBD1. Per germline, CDR1 SSHAT and CDR2 FNYEAQ (reference sequence). The CDR3 totals 15 residues. Losses at the gene ends were 5 bases for V and 4 bases for J; bases not matched to a gene: 10. Written as DNA, the CDR3 is TGTGCCAGCAGCGAATTGGGGCAGGGGGTCACTGAAGCTTTCTTT. Translating gives CASSELGQGVTEAFF.

This chain uses TRBV5-1 with TRBJ2-1, with TRBD2 matching 9 bases. CDR1 is SGHRS, CDR2 YFSETQ, per germline. Trimming removed 4 bases from V and 0 bases from J; junction bases left unmatched: 5. CDR3 length: 16 residues. The CDR3 spells CASSPQTSGSYNEQFF. The CDR3 region has the DNA TGCGCCAGCAGCCCCCAGACTAGCGGCTCCTACAATGAGCAGTTCTTC.

This clone was recorded once. This sequence joins TRBV5-6 and TRBJ1-5; a possible D gene is TRBD1 (6 bases). CDR3 length equals 16 residues. With 0 bases removed from V and 5 bases from J, the gap between germline ends came to 15 bases. Looked up from germline, CDR1 is SGHDT and CDR2 is YYEEEE. CDR3 amino acids: CASSLAGGRGYQPQHF. CDR3 DNA: TGTGCCAGCAGCTTGGCGGGGGGCAGGGGCTATCAGCCCCAGCATTTT.

This clone was seen only a few times. The CDR3 spells CASSKSGDNEQFF. CDR3 nucleotides: TGTGCCAGCAGCAAGAGCGGGGACAATGAGCAGTTCTTC. This chain joins TRBV7-7 and TRBJ2-1; TRBD2 aligns across 7 bases. Germline V gene lookup returns CDR1 SSHAT and CDR2 FNYEAQ (reference sequence). The CDR3 has 13 residues. V lost 5 bases to trimming and J lost 5 bases; unmatched junction nucleotides: 3.